One and the same sample provided the 26 T cell receptor beta chains below, sequenced in a study of cytomegalovirus exposure and HLA in healthy donors. The study ran its PCR with 60 Vbeta and 13 Jbeta primers. Clones were sequenced by immunoSEQ multiplex PCR, and TCRdb holds only the in-frame ones, with some missing. Here the sample spans some 200,000 clones, less than 85% being singletons. The material sequenced was PBMCs. All receptors derive from a girl between 5 and 17 years old in good health and CMV-seropositive.

This clone was recorded once. The rearrangement joins TRBV7-9 to TRBJ1-3, with D unresolved. Germline CDR1 reads SEHNR; CDR2 reads FQNEAQ (reference sequence). V gave up 4 bases and J gave up 0 bases, with 7 bases separating them. The CDR3 loop spans 14 amino acids. Written as DNA, the CDR3 is TGTGCCAGCAGCTCACAAGACTCTGGAAACACCATATATTTT. This sequence encodes CASSSQDSGNTIYF.

There are a few counts of this clone. The V call is TRBV10-1, the J call TRBJ1-2; no clear D gene. Germline assignment: CDR1 WNHNN and CDR2 SYGVQD (reference sequence). V was shortened by 10 bases and J by 4 bases, with 19 bases between the two germline ends. CDR3 length equals 14 residues. CDR3: CATEEPGRAYGYTF. CDR3 sequence (DNA): TGCGCCACCGAGGAGCCTGGGAGGGCCTATGGCTACACCTTC.

This clone was counted only a few times. The chain links TRBV2 to TRBJ2-5, with 10 positions matching TRBD2. CDR1 and CDR2 (germline): SNHLY, FYNNEI. CDR3 length: 15 amino acids. V was clipped by 4 bases and J by 5 bases; unmatched bases: 7. The CDR3 spells CASSGLAGGGETQYF. In nucleotides, the CDR3 is TGTGCCAGCAGTGGATTAGCGGGGGGAGGGGAGACCCAGTACTTC.

The CDR3 DNA sequence: TGTGCCAGCAGTTCCCTACGGCCCCAGCATTTT. It is translated as CASSSLRPQHF. The chain couples TRBV6-4 to TRBJ1-5; D ambiguous. The V end was cut by 5 bases, the J end by 9 bases, with 8 bases between. CDR1 and CDR2 (germline): MRHNA, SNTAGT. CDR3 length equals 11 residues.

The rearrangement links TRBV10-3 to TRBJ2-3, with 9 bases fitting TRBD2. CDR1 ENHRY and CDR2 SYGVKD come from the germline V gene. J gave up 4 bases and V 7 bases, and 3 bases lay outside the gene matches. The length of the CDR3 is 13 residues. The CDR3 spells CAINSGGSDTQYF. Here the CDR3 DNA reads TGTGCCATCAATAGCGGGGGTTCAGATACGCAGTATTTT.

The chain joins TRBV7-9 to TRBJ1-1; no reliable D call. V lost 1 base to trimming and J lost 11 bases, with 17 bases between them. The germline gives CDR1 SEHNR, CDR2 FQNEAQ (reference sequence). The CDR3 totals 14 residues. The CDR3 here is CASSLESTRTYAFF. In DNA form, the CDR3 reads TGTGCCAGCAGCTTAGAGTCTACTCGAACTTACGCTTTCTTT.

The chain links TRBV25-1 to TRBJ1-2, with 8 bases identical to TRBD1. The CDR3 spans 14 residues. Germline loops: CDR1 MGHDK, CDR2 SYGVNS. Trimming took 6 bases from V and 4 from J; bases not matched to a gene: 7. The CDR3 loop is CASRQGGKGYGYTF. The CDR3 DNA reads as TGTGCCAGCAGACAGGGGGGGAAAGGCTATGGCTACACCTTC.

The chain links TRBV6-4 to TRBJ2-3, with 11 bases lining up with TRBD2. In germline, CDR1 is MRHNA, CDR2 SNTAGT. V gave up 10 bases and J gave up 4 bases; unmatched junction bases: 7. This CDR3 is 14 amino acids long. This chain's CDR3 is CATAASGGSDTQYF. The DNA of the CDR3 is TGTGCCACCGCGGCTAGCGGGGGGTCAGATACGCAGTATTTT.

J is TRBJ2-3 and V is TRBV6-4; 13 bases map to TRBD2. V lost 6 bases and J lost 0; bases outside the gene matches: 9. The CDR3 runs to 18 residues. CDR1 MRHNA and CDR2 SNTAGT come from the germline V gene. In DNA, the CDR3 is TGTGCCAGCAGCAGGGGGACTAGCGGGGTCCCTAGCACAGATACGCAGTATTTT. Its translation: CASSRGTSGVPSTDTQYF.

The chain combines TRBV27 with TRBJ2-3; possibly TRBD2 for D (6 bases). With 1 base removed from V and 5 bases from J, the gap between germline ends came to 10 bases. The germline V gene has CDR1 MNHEY and CDR2 SMNVEV (reference sequence). CDR3 size: 14 residues. CDR3 nucleotide sequence: TGTGCCAGCAGTTTATGGGTGGGAGGAGATACGCAGTATTTT. Amino acids: CASSLWVGGDTQYF.

A few counts support this clone. This rearrangement joins TRBV6-5 to TRBJ1-4, with 10 bases matching TRBD1. Germline assignment: CDR1 MNHEY and CDR2 SVGAGI. This CDR3 contains 15 residues. J gave up 8 bases and V 5 bases, and 8 bases lay outside the gene matches. The CDR3 nucleotides are TGTGCCAGCAGTACCACGGACAGGGGGAGGGAAAAACTGTTTTTT. Translated, it gives CASSTTDRGREKLFF.

The genes are TRBV19 and TRBJ1-2; D is uncertain. The germline gives CDR1 LNHDA, CDR2 SQIVND (reference sequence). The CDR3 is made up of 12 amino acids. V lost 1 base and J 6 bases, leaving 6 bases between the germline ends. The CDR3 loop is CASSIGADGYTF. The CDR3 nucleotides are TGTGCCAGTAGTATAGGTGCAGATGGCTACACCTTC.

This clone has just one count. The chain couples TRBV6-5 to TRBJ2-1; 9 bases line up with TRBD2. The V and J ends lost 5 bases and 0 bases, in that order; junction bases with no gene match: 2. The CDR3 runs to 15 residues. Germline CDR1 MNHEY, CDR2 SVGAGI. CDR3 region: CASSMTSGSYNEQFF. CDR3 nucleotide sequence: TGTGCCAGCAGTATGACTAGCGGCTCCTACAATGAGCAGTTCTTC.

This clone showed up just once. The chain links TRBV30 to TRBJ1-3; D is undetermined. Germline CDR1 reads GTSNPN; CDR2 reads SVGIG (reference sequence). Trimming shortened V by 5 bases and J by 0 bases, and 8 bases separated the two germline ends. The CDR3 length is 13 residues. CDR3 DNA sequence: TGTGCCTGGCAAATGTTCTCTGGAAACACCATATATTTT. It yields the protein CAWQMFSGNTIYF.

The table lists this clone with a few counts. This same CDR3 is encoded by further DNA sequences in the sample. V gene TRBV7-2 combines with J gene TRBJ2-7; 10 nucleotides match TRBD2. The CDR3 is 14 amino acids. Germline V gene data show CDR1 as SGHTA and CDR2 as FQGNSA. Germline trimming cut 3 bases from V and 4 bases from J; bases unmatched to any gene: 3. The CDR3 region is CASSFSGGAYEQYF. As DNA, the CDR3 is TGTGCCAGCAGCTTCAGCGGGGGGGCATACGAGCAGTACTTC.

V gene TRBV27 combines with J gene TRBJ2-2, with D tentatively TRBD1 (6 bases). This CDR3 spans 16 amino acids. V was clipped by 4 bases and J by 0 bases, with 12 bases between them. CDR1 is MNHEY and CDR2 is SMNVEV in the germline V gene (reference sequence). The CDR3 DNA is TGTGCCAGCAGTTCGGGACAATTCGCGAACACCGGGGAGCTGTTTTTT. Protein sequence: CASSSGQFANTGELFF.

The chain combines TRBV28 with TRBJ2-7, with D uncertain. The CDR3 runs to 15 residues. V was clipped by 5 bases and J by 3 bases, with 17 bases between them. From germline, CDR1 is MDHEN and CDR2 SYDVKM. CDR3 DNA sequence: TGTGCCAGCAGTCCTACCCTCCGCTATTTCTACGAGCAGTACTTC. Its translation: CASSPTLRYFYEQYF.

The rearrangement joins TRBV7-9 to TRBJ1-4, with D perhaps matching TRBD1 (5 bases). V was clipped by 1 base and J by 0 bases, with 12 bases between them. CDR3 length: 17 amino acids. Germline-derived CDR1 and CDR2 are SEHNR and FQNEAQ (reference sequence). The CDR3 coding sequence is TGTGCCAGCAGCTTAGAGGCGGGGGGAGCAACTAATGAAAAACTGTTTTTT. Protein: CASSLEAGGATNEKLFF.

The CDR3 reads CASSLSSGGYNEQFF. CDR3 DNA: TGTGCCAGCAGTTTATCTAGCGGGGGGTACAATGAGCAGTTCTTC. V gene TRBV27 combines with J gene TRBJ2-1; 10 positions match TRBD2. The CDR3 length is 15 residues. Germline trimming cut 0 bases from V and 4 bases from J; bases unmatched to any gene: 0. Germline V gene data show CDR1 as MNHEY and CDR2 as SMNVEV (reference sequence).

The gene calls are TRBV5-6 and TRBJ1-5; TRBD1 aligns across 7 bases. J lost 0 bases, V lost 2 bases, and 5 bases had no gene match. Germline assignment: CDR1 SGHDT and CDR2 YYEEEE. The CDR3 has 16 amino acids. CDR3 DNA: TGTGCCAGCAGCTTAGCAGGGGGGTATAGCAATCAGCCCCAGCATTTT. Its protein product is CASSLAGGYSNQPQHF. The whole variable domain, remainder taken from reference TRBV5-6 and TRBJ1-5, is DAGVTQSPTHLIKTRGQQVTLRCSPKSGHDTVSWYQQALGQGPQFIFQYYEEEERQRGNFPDRFSGHQFPNYSSELNVNALLLGDSALYLCASSLAGGYSNQPQHFGDGTRLSIL.

This rearrangement joins TRBV18 to TRBJ2-1; 11 positions agree with TRBD2. The junction had 7 bases not matched to a gene; V was cut back by 0 bases and J by 0 bases. This CDR3 is built from 19 residues. The germline V gene has CDR1 KGHSH and CDR2 LQKENI. The CDR3 region has the DNA TGTGCCAGCTCACCACCCAAGCGTAGCGGGGGGGACTCCTACAATGAGCAGTTCTTC. It is translated as CASSPPKRSGGDSYNEQFF. Full variable domain (missing parts from reference TRBV18 and TRBJ2-1): NAGVMQNPRHLVRRRGQEARLRCSPMKGHSHVYWYRQLPEEGLKFMVYLQKENIIDESGMPKERFSAEFPKEGPSILRIQQVVRGDSAAYFCASSPPKRSGGDSYNEQFFGPGTRLTVL.

The chain recombines TRBV7-8 with TRBJ2-2; no definite D call. The V gene's germline CDR1 is SGHVS and CDR2 FQNEAQ. The CDR3 has 13 residues. V gave up 3 bases and J gave up 6 bases, with 8 bases separating them. This CDR3 is CASSFTKAGELFF. The CDR3 DNA is TGTGCCAGCAGCTTCACAAAAGCCGGGGAGCTGTTTTTT.

The chain is built from TRBV27 and TRBJ1-6, with no clear D. This CDR3 is built from 15 residues. The germline gives CDR1 MNHEY, CDR2 SMNVEV (reference sequence). Between the trimmed V and J ends, which lost 2 bases and 10 bases, there was a span of 15 bases. The CDR3 region has the DNA TGTGCCAGCAGTTTAGGAGCAGCCCTTATCTCACCCCTCCACTTT. Amino acid sequence: CASSLGAALISPLHF.

This rearrangement joins TRBV11-2 to TRBJ2-3; no firm D call. The length of the CDR3 is 16 residues. Germline V gives CDR1 SGHAT, CDR2 FQNNGV. Trimming cost V 0 bases and J 0 bases, with 10 bases left between them. The CDR3 sequence is CASSLEYRTSTDTQYF. In DNA, the CDR3 is TGTGCCAGCAGCTTAGAGTACCGCACTAGCACAGATACGCAGTATTTT.

V usage is TRBV7-2 and J usage is TRBJ1-2; 9 nucleotides match TRBD1. The CDR3 spans 15 residues. With 4 bases clipped from V and 4 bases from J, the junction kept 7 bases outside the gene matches. Germline lookup yields CDR1 SGHTA and CDR2 FQGNSA. The CDR3 region has the DNA TGTGCCAGCAGCTCCCGGACAGGGGCTGGCTATGGCTACACCTTC. It yields the protein CASSSRTGAGYGYTF.

Only one count was recorded for this clone. J is TRBJ1-5 and V is TRBV15, with 11 bases that match TRBD1. After removal of 2 bases from V and 6 bases from J, the junction contained 9 bases not matched to a gene. This CDR3 has 17 residues. CDR1 is LNHNV, CDR2 YYDKDF, per germline (reference sequence). The DNA of the CDR3 is TGTGCCACCAGCAGAATCATTGGGACAGGGGGGTCTCAGCCCCAGCATTTT. Its translation is CATSRIIGTGGSQPQHF.